This T cell receptor (beta chain) emerged from a study of blood T cell repertoires in COVID-19. Study-wide background: COVID-19 samples, acute and convalescent, were from the United States, Italy and Spain. Sources were T cells, B-cell-depleted T cells, or PBMCs; the material itself was cDNA or gDNA.

In the source study's methods: Quantification of nucleated cells was approximated via reference gene primer amplification. Method: immunoSEQ multiplex PCR; TCRdb's copy keeps in-frame clones and lacks some. V and J calls and clone size are as listed in that table; D and trimming were resolved from the DNA. The sample records approximately 300,000 clones, about 85% being singletons. Germline-derived CDR1 and CDR2 are SGHVS and FQNEAQ. The V end lost 7 bases, the J end lost 3 bases, and 16 bases lay between the germline ends. CDR3 length: 14 residues. The clonotype comes from a woman aged 50 to 65 who had recovered from COVID-19. The specimen sequenced was peripheral blood. The V gene is TRBV7-8, the J gene TRBJ2-7, with D perhaps TRBD2 (5 bases). DNA of the CDR3: TGTGCCAGCACCTTGACCGGGGTTGACTACGAGCAGTACTTC. Amino acid sequence: CASTLTGVDYEQYF.